What follows are 8 T cell receptor beta chains derived from one specimen sequenced in a study of early T cells in non-severe SARS-CoV-2 infection. TCRdb re-analysed the 5' RACE reads in MiXCR, keeping a single row per CDR3 protein. The table includes about 110,000 distinct CDR3 sequences, over 8.5% detected once. Sequenced material: whole blood. The receptors come from an adult who was a healthcare worker with PCR-confirmed SARS-CoV-2 infection or an uninfected control (not recorded which).

This clonotype occurred many times. J is TRBJ1-1 and V is TRBV12-3 or TRBV12-4, with D uncertain. The CDR3 loop spans 13 amino acids. V shed 2 bases and J shed 0 bases, with 4 bases lying between them. For the CDR3, the DNA is TGTGCCAGCAGTTTATTCCTGAACACTGAAGCTTTCTTT. Its translation is CASSLFLNTEAFF.

In the case of this clonotype: A much larger clone differs by one base, so this may be a read error. J is TRBJ2-5 and V is TRBV7-9, with D possibly matching TRBD2 (6 bases). Germline CDR1 reads SEHNR; CDR2 reads FQNEAQ (reference sequence). The CDR3 is made up of 16 amino acids. CDR3 sequence reads: CANSFGAGTPQETQYF. In DNA form, the CDR3 reads TGTGCCAACAGCTTTGGCGCCGGGACTCCCCAAGAGACCCAGTACTTC.

This clonotype was observed a handful of times. The rearrangement links TRBV6-2 or TRBV6-3 to TRBJ2-1; D call uncertain. The V gene lost 2 bases and the J gene lost 9 bases, with 5 bases spanning the gap. The CDR3 extends over 11 amino acids. Germline-derived CDR1 and CDR2 are MNHEY and SVGEGT. CDR3 in DNA: TGTGCCAGCAGTTACGGGTTTGAGCAGTTCTTC. Encoded protein: CASSYGFEQFF.

In this sample, this clonotype turned up many times. The genes are TRBV10-2 and TRBJ1-5; no clear D. This CDR3 is built from 17 residues. From germline, CDR1 is WSHSY and CDR2 SAAADI. The V end lost 0 bases, the J end lost 3 bases, and 15 bases lay between the germline ends. In nucleotides, the CDR3 is TGCGCCAGCAGTGAGTCTGGAGCCAGTCCCCCCAATCAGCCCCAGCATTTT. Translation: CASSESGASPPNQPQHF.

The V call is TRBV19, the J call TRBJ2-2, with D hard to call. The V gene lost 3 bases and the J gene lost 9 bases, with 8 bases spanning the gap. The CDR3 extends over 12 amino acids. The germline V gene encodes CDR1 LNHDA and CDR2 SQIVND (reference sequence). The CDR3 nucleotides are TGTGCCAGTAGTATCGCGCGCCGGGAGCTGTTTTTT. As protein: CASSIARRELFF.

CDR3 in DNA: TGTGCCAGCAGTCGACAGGGGAGGGGCTCCTACGAGCAGTACTTC. Protein: CASSRQGRGSYEQYF. The chain employs TRBV6-5 and TRBJ2-7; a possible D gene is TRBD1 (8 bases). The CDR3 is made up of 15 amino acids. Germline-derived CDR1 and CDR2 are MNHEY and SVGAGI. V lost 5 bases to trimming and J lost 0 bases, with 14 bases between them.

This clonotype appeared a few times. CDR3 protein: CAWNRLTEAFF. CDR3 sequence (DNA): TGTGCCTGGAACAGGCTCACTGAAGCTTTCTTT. The rearrangement links TRBV30 to TRBJ1-1, with D possibly TRBD1 on 5 matching bases. Germline V CDR1 and CDR2: GTSNPN, SVGIG (reference sequence). CDR3 length equals 11 residues. The V and J ends lost 4 bases and 4 bases respectively, with 7 bases between them.

This clonotype showed up just a few times. The chain uses TRBV6-6 and TRBJ2-1; TRBD1 matches at 8 bases. The CDR3 is 14 amino acids. Germline CDR1 reads MNHNY; CDR2 reads SVGAGI (reference sequence). V shed 8 bases and J 7 bases; nucleotides not matched to a gene: 10. CDR3 residues: CASGQGRGGNEQFF. As DNA, the CDR3 is TGTGCCAGCGGACAGGGACGAGGGGGAAATGAGCAGTTCTTC.